This T cell receptor beta chain emerged from a study of blood T cell repertoires in COVID-19. Study summary: Sources were T cells, B-cell-depleted T cells, or PBMCs; the material itself was cDNA or gDNA.

Authors' analysis steps: Estimated nucleated cell counts came from reference gene primer amplification. Method: immunoSEQ multiplex PCR; TCRdb's copy keeps in-frame clones and lacks some. The V and J calls and clone size were taken over from that table, and D and trimming were inferred from the DNA. The sample has around 300,000 clones; around 90% are singletons. The specimen was PBMCs or T cells enriched from blood (not recorded which). The sequence came from a man aged 30-40 years who had recovered from COVID-19.

For the CDR3, the DNA is TGTGCCAGCAGTGAGAAGGTAGGGGTCAATTCACCCCTCCACTTT. Its translation: CASSEKVGVNSPLHF. This chain joins TRBV2 and TRBJ1-6; perhaps TRBD1 as D (5 bases). CDR1 SNHLY and CDR2 FYNNEI come from the germline V gene. V was clipped by 3 bases and J by 7 bases, with 13 bases between them. This CDR3 is built from 15 residues.